These T cell receptor beta chains were read from a single sample in a study of technical replicates of blood from a handful of donors. Measured with immunoSEQ multiplex PCR; TCRdb has only the in-frame clones, and not every one. The sample includes tens of thousands of clones, 75% to 95% seen only once; the top ten take 0.25%. The sequenced material came from T cells isolated from PBMCs. Receptor source: a human donor in good health. Each CDR3 is given with its conserved first and last residue. Fields, in order: CDR3 protein, CDR3 DNA, clone size, V gene, J gene, D gene. The D gene is left open where the match is weak. The size entry is marked missing in some rows and otherwise reads once, few, many or a size class.

CDR3: CASSQVTGAGWNEQFF
DNA: TGCGCCAGCAGCCAAGTCACGGGAGCGGGGTGGAATGAGCAGTTCTTC
size: once
V: TRBV4-1
J: TRBJ2-1
D: TRBD2

CDR3: CASSPRWELGTGELFF
DNA: TGTGCCAGCAGCCCCAGATGGGAGTTAGGCACCGGGGAGCTGTTTTTT
size: -
V: TRBV9
J: TRBJ2-2
D: -

CDR3: CSGGQAYEQYF
DNA: TGCAGCGGAGGACAAGCCTACGAGCAGTACTTC
size: -
V: TRBV29-1
J: TRBJ2-7
D: -

CDR3: CASSPRTGGTNEKLFF
DNA: TGTGCCAGCTCTCCACGGACAGGGGGCACTAATGAAAAACTGTTTTTT
size: -
V: TRBV25-1
J: TRBJ1-4
D: TRBD1

CDR3: CASTTGGLLTEAFF
DNA: TGTGCCAGCACCACTGGGGGGTTATTGACTGAAGCTTTCTTT
size: few
V: TRBV7-3
J: TRBJ1-1
D: -

CDR3: CASSSRQGLNQPQHF
DNA: TGTGCCAGTAGCAGCCGACAGGGACTCAATCAGCCCCAGCATTTT
size: -
V: TRBV19
J: TRBJ1-5
D: TRBD1

CDR3: CAGGTGEGRGGYTF
DNA: TGTGCCGGAGGGACAGGGGAAGGTAGAGGTGGCTACACCTTC
size: -
V: TRBV30
J: TRBJ1-2
D: TRBD1

CDR3: CASSAHQLAGGPPSGELFF
DNA: TGTGCCAGCAGTGCCCATCAATTAGCGGGAGGGCCCCCTTCCGGGGAGCTGTTTTTT
size: -
V: TRBV27
J: TRBJ2-2
D: TRBD2

CDR3: CASSLLGQGPNWTQYF
DNA: TGTGCCAGCAGCTTGCTTGGCCAGGGCCCAAACTGGACCCAGTACTTC
size: -
V: TRBV5-6
J: TRBJ2-5
D: -

CDR3: CASSDWRASYNEQFF
DNA: TGTGCCAGCAGTGACTGGCGGGCGTCCTACAATGAGCAGTTCTTC
size: -
V: TRBV2
J: TRBJ2-1
D: -

CDR3: CASRLTGPGYGYTF
DNA: TGTGCCAGCAGATTGACAGGGCCGGGCTATGGCTACACCTTC
size: few
V: TRBV28
J: TRBJ1-2
D: TRBD1

CDR3: CAWTRSSGNTIYF
DNA: TGTGCCTGGACGAGGAGCTCTGGAAACACCATATATTTT
size: -
V: TRBV30
J: TRBJ1-3
D: -

CDR3: CATTQGDEQFF
DNA: TGTGCCACTACCCAGGGCGATGAGCAGTTCTTC
size: -
V: TRBV6-5
J: TRBJ2-1
D: -

CDR3: CAVGQGQDGGNQPQHF
DNA: TGTGCCGTCGGACAGGGACAAGATGGGGGCAATCAGCCCCAGCATTTT
size: once
V: TRBV28
J: TRBJ1-5
D: TRBD1

CDR3: CASSLSGLGQGQYHGYTF
DNA: TGTGCCAGCAGCTTGTCTGGCCTGGGACAGGGTCAGTATCATGGCTACACCTTC
size: -
V: TRBV5-8
J: TRBJ1-2
D: TRBD1

CDR3: CASSPQTANTGELFF
DNA: TGTGCCAGCAGTCCACAGACAGCCAACACCGGGGAGCTGTTTTTT
size: -
V: TRBV11-3
J: TRBJ2-2
D: -

CDR3: CASSLSLLLQGTYNEQFF
DNA: TGTGCCAGCAGTTTATCGCTCCTTCTACAGGGCACCTACAATGAGCAGTTCTTC
size: -
V: TRBV27
J: TRBJ2-1
D: -